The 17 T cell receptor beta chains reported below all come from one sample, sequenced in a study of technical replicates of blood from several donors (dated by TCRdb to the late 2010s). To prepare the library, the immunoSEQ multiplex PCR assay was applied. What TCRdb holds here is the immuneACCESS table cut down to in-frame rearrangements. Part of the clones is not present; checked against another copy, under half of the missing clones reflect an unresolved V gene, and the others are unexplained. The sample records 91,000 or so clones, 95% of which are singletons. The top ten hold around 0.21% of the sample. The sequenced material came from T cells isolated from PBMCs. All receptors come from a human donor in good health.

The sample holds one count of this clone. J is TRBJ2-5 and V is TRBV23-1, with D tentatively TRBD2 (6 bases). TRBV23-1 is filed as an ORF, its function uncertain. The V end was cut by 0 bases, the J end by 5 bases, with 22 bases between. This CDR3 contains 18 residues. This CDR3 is CASSQSGGDLSLSETQYF. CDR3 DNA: TGCGCCAGCAGTCAATCCGGCGGGGACCTAAGTTTGTCGGAGACCCAGTACTTC.

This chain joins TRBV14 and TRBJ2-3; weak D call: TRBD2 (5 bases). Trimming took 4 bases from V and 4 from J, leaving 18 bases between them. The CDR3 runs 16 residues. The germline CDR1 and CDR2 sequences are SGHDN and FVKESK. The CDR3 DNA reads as TGTGCCAGCAGCCCGTCGTTACTAGGATTCGCAGATACGCAGTATTTT. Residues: CASSPSLLGFADTQYF.

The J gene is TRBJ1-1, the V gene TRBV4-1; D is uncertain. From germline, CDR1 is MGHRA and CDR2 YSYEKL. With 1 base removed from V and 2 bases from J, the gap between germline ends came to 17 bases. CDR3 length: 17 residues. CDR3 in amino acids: CASSQVGILAGNTEAFF. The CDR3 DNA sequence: TGCGCCAGCAGCCAAGTCGGGATATTGGCAGGCAACACTGAAGCTTTCTTT.

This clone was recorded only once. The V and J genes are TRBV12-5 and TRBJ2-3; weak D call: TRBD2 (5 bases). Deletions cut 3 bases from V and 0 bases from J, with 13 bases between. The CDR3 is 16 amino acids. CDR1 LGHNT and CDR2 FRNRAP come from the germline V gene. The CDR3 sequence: CASGFITSSSTDTQYF. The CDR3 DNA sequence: TGTGCTAGTGGTTTTATAACTAGTTCTAGCACAGATACGCAGTATTTT.

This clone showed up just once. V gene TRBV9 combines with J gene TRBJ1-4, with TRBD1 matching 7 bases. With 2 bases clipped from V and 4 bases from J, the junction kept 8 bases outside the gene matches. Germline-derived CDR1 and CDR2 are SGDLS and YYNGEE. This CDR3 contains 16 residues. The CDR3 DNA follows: TGTGCCAGCAGCGTGAATCCGGGACAGATTAATGAAAAACTGTTTTTT. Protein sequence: CASSVNPGQINEKLFF.

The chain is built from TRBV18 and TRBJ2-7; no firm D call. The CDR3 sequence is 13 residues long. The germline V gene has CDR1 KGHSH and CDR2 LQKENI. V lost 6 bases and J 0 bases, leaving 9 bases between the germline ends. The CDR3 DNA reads TGTGCCAGCTCCCCCTACAGCTCCTACGAGCAGTACTTC. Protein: CASSPYSSYEQYF.

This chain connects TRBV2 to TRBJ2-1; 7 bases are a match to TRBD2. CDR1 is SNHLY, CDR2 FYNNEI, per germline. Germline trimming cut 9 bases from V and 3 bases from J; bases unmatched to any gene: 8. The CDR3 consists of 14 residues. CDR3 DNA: TGTGCCAGATCACTAGCGACTAACTACAATGAGCAGTTCTTC. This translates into CARSLATNYNEQFF.

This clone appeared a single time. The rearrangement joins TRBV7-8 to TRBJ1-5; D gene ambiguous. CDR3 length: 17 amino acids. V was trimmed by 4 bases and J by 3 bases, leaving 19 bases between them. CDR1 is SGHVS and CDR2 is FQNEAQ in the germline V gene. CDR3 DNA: TGTGCCAGCAGCTCCTACGGGGTGAGGGTAGACAATCAGCCCCAGCATTTT. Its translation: CASSSYGVRVDNQPQHF. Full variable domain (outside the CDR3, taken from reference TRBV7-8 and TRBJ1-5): GAGVSQSPRYKVAKRGQDVALRCDPISGHVSLFWYQQALGQGPEFLTYFQNEAQLDKSGLPSDRFFAERPEGSVSTLKIQRTQQEDSAVYLCASSSYGVRVDNQPQHFGDGTRLSIL.

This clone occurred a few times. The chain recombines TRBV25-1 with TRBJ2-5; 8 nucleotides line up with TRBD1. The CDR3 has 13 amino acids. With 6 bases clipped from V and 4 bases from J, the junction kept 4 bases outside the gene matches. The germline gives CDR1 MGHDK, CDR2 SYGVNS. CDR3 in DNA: TGTGCCAGCAGAACCGGGACAGGAGAGACCCAGTACTTC. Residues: CASRTGTGETQYF.

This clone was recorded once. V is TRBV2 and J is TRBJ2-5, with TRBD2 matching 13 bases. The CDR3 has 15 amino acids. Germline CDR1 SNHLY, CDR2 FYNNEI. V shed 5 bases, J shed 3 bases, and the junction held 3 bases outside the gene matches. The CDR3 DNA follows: TGTGCCAGCAGTCGGGGGACTAGCGGGAAAGAGACCCAGTACTTC. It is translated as CASSRGTSGKETQYF.

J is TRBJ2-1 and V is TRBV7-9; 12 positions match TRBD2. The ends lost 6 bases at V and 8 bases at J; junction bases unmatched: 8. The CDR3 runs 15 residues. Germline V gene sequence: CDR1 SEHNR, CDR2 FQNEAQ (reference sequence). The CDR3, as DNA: TGTGCCAGCAGACGACTAGCGGGGGTAGGAGATGAGCAGTTCTTC. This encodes CASRRLAGVGDEQFF.

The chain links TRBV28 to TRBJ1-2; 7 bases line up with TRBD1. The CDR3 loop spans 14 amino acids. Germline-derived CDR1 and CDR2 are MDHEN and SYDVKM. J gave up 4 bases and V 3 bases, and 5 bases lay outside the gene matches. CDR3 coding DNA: TGTGCCAGCAGTTTTCGAGGGGGCAGCTATGGCTACACCTTC. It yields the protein CASSFRGGSYGYTF.

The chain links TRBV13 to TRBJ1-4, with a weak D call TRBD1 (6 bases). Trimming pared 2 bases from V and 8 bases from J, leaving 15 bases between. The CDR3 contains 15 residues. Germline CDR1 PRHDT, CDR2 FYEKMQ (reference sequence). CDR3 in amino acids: CASSLFSRQDEKLFF. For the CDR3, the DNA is TGTGCCAGCAGCTTATTCTCTCGACAGGACGAAAAACTGTTTTTT.

CDR3 nucleotide sequence: TGCAGCGCGTATCACCGGGACAGGGGACGCTACACCTTC. It yields the protein CSAYHRDRGRYTF. V and J are TRBV29-1 and TRBJ1-2; 10 bases line up with TRBD1. The CDR3 has 13 amino acids. Germline CDR1 and CDR2: SQVTM and ANQGSEA. Unmatched junction bases numbered 11, after V lost 7 bases and J lost 9 bases.

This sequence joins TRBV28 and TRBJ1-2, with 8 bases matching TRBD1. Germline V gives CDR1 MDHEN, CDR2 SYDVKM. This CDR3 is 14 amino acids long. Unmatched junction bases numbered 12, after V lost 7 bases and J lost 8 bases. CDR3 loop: CASKPGTGIGGYTF. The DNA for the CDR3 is TGTGCCAGCAAACCAGGGACAGGCATCGGGGGCTACACCTTC.

The CDR3 DNA reads as TGTGCCAGCAGCTTACGGGACAGGGACGCTGAAGCTTTCTTT. Amino acids: CASSLRDRDAEAFF. The chain carries TRBV7-3 and TRBJ1-1; TRBD1 aligns across 9 bases. Unmatched junction bases numbered 4, after V lost 2 bases and J lost 6 bases. This CDR3 contains 14 residues. The V gene's germline CDR1 is SGHTA and CDR2 FQGTGA.

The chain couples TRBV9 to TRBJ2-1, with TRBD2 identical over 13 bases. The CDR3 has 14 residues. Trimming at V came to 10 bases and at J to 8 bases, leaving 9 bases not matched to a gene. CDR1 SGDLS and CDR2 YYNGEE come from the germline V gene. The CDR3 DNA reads TGTGCCGGCGCCAGGACTAGCGGGGGACATGAGCAGTTCTTC. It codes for CAGARTSGGHEQFF.